A selection of T cell receptor beta chains follows, all from one sample in a study of blood T cells in healthy people across ages. One entry per CDR3 protein, called by TCRdb with MiXCR from the 5' RACE reads. This sample has about 800,000 distinct CDR3 sequences, with around half found just once. The material sequenced was blood. The receptor set was obtained from a man at least 80 years old in good health. The CDR3 runs from the conserved cysteine through the conserved F or W. Each record gives: clone size, J gene, V gene, D gene, CDR3 protein, CDR3 DNA. A D gene is named only where the DNA matches it firmly. Expanded clones are given a class, and other clones once, few, many or no size at all.

- TRBJ1-1 TRBV14 TRBD1 CASSRRATRDRASEAFF TGTGCCAGCAGCCGTCGGGCGACCCGGGACAGGGCGTCTGAAGCTTTCTTT
- TRBJ1-1 TRBV20-1 - CSANGQIEAFF TGCAGTGCCAACGGACAGATTGAAGCTTTCTTT
few TRBJ1-1 TRBV9 TRBD1 CASSVGTGVTEAFF TGTGCCAGCAGCGTGGGGACAGGGGTGACTGAAGCTTTCTTT
- TRBJ2-7 TRBV30 TRBD1 CAWNEGAMDEQYF TGTGCCTGGAATGAGGGGGCGATGGACGAGCAGTACTTC
- TRBJ1-3 TRBV7-2 - CASSFAAIGGNGNTIYF TGTGCCAGCAGCTTCGCGGCCATTGGGGGGAATGGAAACACCATATATTTT
- TRBJ2-3 TRBV27 TRBD2 CASSYRGLAGGLSTDTQYF TGTGCCAGCAGCTATAGGGGACTAGCGGGAGGGTTGAGCACAGATACGCAGTATTTT
few TRBJ2-7 TRBV7-2 TRBD2 CASTALAGSYEQYF TGTGCCAGCACCGCACTAGCGGGCTCCTACGAGCAGTACTTC
- TRBJ2-5 TRBV5-6 TRBD2 CASGPPLGGQETQYF TGTGCCAGCGGCCCGCCGTTGGGGGGGCAAGAGACCCAGTACTTC
few TRBJ1-1 TRBV10-3 - CAISGDTEAFF TGTGCCATCAGTGGGGACACTGAAGCTTTCTTT
- TRBJ2-7 TRBV20-1 - CSGDATGYEQYF TGCAGTGGCGATGCTACAGGCTACGAGCAGTACTTC
- TRBJ2-7 TRBV20-1 TRBD2 CSARRGVVGEQYF TGCAGTGCCCGCCGGGGGGTTGTCGGTGAGCAGTACTTC
- TRBJ2-7 TRBV6-5 - CASSPPGDNEQYF TGTGCCAGCAGTCCTCCGGGGGACAATGAGCAGTACTTC
- TRBJ2-1 TRBV4-3 TRBD1 CASSQLGGRHNEQFF TGCGCCAGCAGCCAATTAGGGGGCAGGCACAATGAGCAGTTCTTC
- TRBJ2-7 TRBV11-2 - CASSLLIAYEQYF TGTGCCAGCAGCTTATTGATAGCGTACGAGCAGTACTTC
many TRBJ2-1 TRBV15 - CATSIVWNNEQFF TGTGCCACCAGCATAGTATGGAACAATGAGCAGTTCTTC
few TRBJ2-7 TRBV9 - CASSVDEGEQYF TGTGCCAGCAGCGTAGACGAGGGTGAGCAGTACTTC
few TRBJ2-1 TRBV15 TRBD2 CATRAGDFESNEQFF TGTGCCACCAGGGCGGGAGATTTTGAAAGCAATGAGCAGTTCTTC
many TRBJ2-3 TRBV4-2 TRBD2 CASSHRLAESTDTQYF TGTGCCAGCAGCCACCGACTAGCGGAGAGCACAGATACGCAGTATTTT
- TRBJ2-5 TRBV3-1 TRBD2 CAGSQELAGETQYF TGTGCCGGCAGCCAAGAACTAGCGGGAGAGACCCAGTACTTC
- TRBJ2-1 TRBV28 - CASRQGNEQFF TGTGCCAGCAGACAAGGCAATGAGCAGTTCTTC
- TRBJ2-7 TRBV12-3/TRBV12-4 TRBD1 CASSARDRDFHEQYF TGTGCCAGCAGTGCCCGGGACAGGGATTTTCACGAGCAGTACTTC
- TRBJ2-1 TRBV4-2 TRBD2 CASSQLTSGGSNNEQFF TGTGCCAGCAGCCAATTAACTAGCGGGGGGTCCAACAATGAGCAGTTCTTC
few TRBJ2-5 TRBV5-1 TRBD1 CASSAGQEYQETQYF TGCGCCAGCAGCGCGGGACAGGAGTACCAAGAGACCCAGTACTTC